The T cell receptor (beta chain) described here comes from a study of blood T cell repertoires in COVID-19. Trimming took 5 bases from V and 5 from J; bases not matched to a gene: 9. This CDR3 is built from 16 residues. Germline CDR1 PRHDT, CDR2 FYEKMQ (reference sequence). Cohorts were based on clinical histories the participants reported. Original data processing: Reference gene primer amplification in the assay estimated nucleated cell counts. Sequencing was performed with immunoSEQ multiplex PCR; in TCRdb, only in-frame clones are kept and a portion is missing. That table is the source of V, J and clone size, and D and trimming were worked out from the DNA. Of under 200,000 clones in the sample, roughly 82% were seen once.

The receptor was isolated from a man between 45 and 60 years old who had recovered from COVID-19. The chain joins TRBV13 to TRBJ2-7; 13 bases align to TRBD2. Sequencing used PBMCs or T cells enriched from blood (not recorded which). The CDR3 sequence: CASSVTSGRATHEQYF. The CDR3 DNA reads as TGTGCCAGCAGCGTAACTAGCGGGAGGGCTACCCACGAGCAGTACTTC. The complete variable domain, with remaining parts taken from reference TRBV13 and TRBJ2-7, reads AAGVIQSPRHLIKEKRETATLKCYPIPRHDTVYWYQQGPGQDPQFLISFYEKMQSDKGSIPDRFSAQQFSDYHSELNMSSLELGDSALYFCASSVTSGRATHEQYFGPGTRLTVT.